The 10 T cell receptor beta chains presented below share a single source sample, sequenced in a study of beta chain features in type 1 diabetes. Expressed TCRB transcripts were sequenced after all isolated RNA was converted to cDNA. The table came from immunoSEQ multiplex PCR; TCRdb's copy has only in-frame clones and leaves some out. This sample has about 130,000 clones; about 10% occur once, and the top ten carry about 0.61%. Material: central memory CD4+ T cells from blood. The source is a man between 18 and 29 years old in good health.

As for this clone: One junction end does not reproduce the germline sequence, and a read error may be involved. The rearrangement uses TRBV2 and TRBJ1-1; D is ambiguous. The CDR3 consists of 13 residues. CDR1 and CDR2 from the germline V gene are SNHLY and FYNNEI. CDR3 in amino acids: CASSKAMNTEAFF. In DNA form, the CDR3 reads TGTGCCAGCAGTAAAGCTATGAACACTGAAGCTTTCTTT.

The V and J genes are TRBV11-3 and TRBJ2-1; 8 positions match TRBD2. CDR3 length equals 15 residues. Trimming removed 0 bases from V and 8 bases from J; junction bases left unmatched: 6. Germline loops: CDR1 SGHNT, CDR2 YENEEA. The CDR3 loop is CASSLEGGGNHEQFF. In nucleotides, the CDR3 is TGTGCCAGCAGCTTAGAGGGCGGGGGGAATCATGAGCAGTTCTTC.

The table lists this clone with a few counts. The chain employs TRBV27 and TRBJ1-2; D not certain. The V end was cut by 0 bases, the J end by 4 bases, with 9 bases between. This CDR3 contains 14 residues. Germline CDR1 and CDR2: MNHEY and SMNVEV (reference sequence). The CDR3 DNA reads as TGTGCCAGCAGTTTATCCCCGGGTACCTATGGCTACACCTTC. Translation gives CASSLSPGTYGYTF.

This rearrangement joins TRBV6-1 to TRBJ1-4, with D hard to call. Germline assignment: CDR1 MNHNS and CDR2 SASEGT. Trimming removed 5 bases at V and 7 bases at J, with 14 bases between. The CDR3 has 14 amino acids. CDR3 loop: CASSNAWWSEKLFF. The DNA of the CDR3 is TGTGCCAGCAGTAATGCCTGGTGGAGTGAAAAACTGTTTTTT.

The chain is built from TRBV5-1 and TRBJ1-4; D possibly corresponds to TRBD1 (5 bases). Germline CDR1 reads SGHRS; CDR2 reads YFSETQ. V was cut by 3 bases and J by 4 bases, with 16 bases left in between. This CDR3 is 16 amino acids long. CDR3 sequence reads: CASSSASTGFNEKLFF. As DNA, the CDR3 is TGCGCCAGCAGCTCAGCATCTACAGGCTTTAATGAAAAACTGTTTTTT. The full variable domain, its missing parts supplied by reference TRBV5-1 and TRBJ1-4, is KAGVTQTPRYLIKTRGQQVTLSCSPISGHRSVSWYQQTPGQGLQFLFEYFSETQRNKGNFPGRFSGRQFSNSRSEMNVSTLELGDSALYLCASSSASTGFNEKLFFGSGTQLSVL.

This clone has more than one count but fewer than ten. The chain carries TRBV6-1 and TRBJ1-2; D call uncertain. The CDR3 loop spans 13 amino acids. CDR1 and CDR2 (germline): MNHNS, SASEGT. V was shortened by 3 bases and J by 1 base, with 6 bases between the two germline ends. CDR3 region: CASSDGGNYGYTF. CDR3 DNA: TGTGCCAGCAGTGACGGAGGTAACTATGGCTACACCTTC.

Ten or more counts support this clone. The chain employs TRBV6-5 and TRBJ2-5; TRBD1 is a possible D gene (6 bases). The germline V and J ends were trimmed by 5 bases and 7 bases, with 17 bases remaining between them. This CDR3 has 14 residues. The germline CDR1 and CDR2 sequences are MNHEY and SVGAGI. The CDR3 sequence: CASSPETGDGTQYF. CDR3 nucleotide sequence: TGTGCCAGCAGTCCAGAGACAGGCGACGGGACCCAGTACTTC.

The V and J genes are TRBV21-1 and TRBJ2-1; the table's D call of TRBD2 was not tested on the DNA. TRBV21-1 is a recognized pseudogene. The CDR3 covers 16 residues. The CDR3 is CASGAGGTSSYNEQFF. The CDR3 coding sequence is TGTGCCAGCGGTGCGGGGGGGACCTCTTCCTACAATGAGCAGTTCTTC.

This clone was counted at least ten times. This rearrangement joins TRBV6-5 to TRBJ2-7; a weak D match, TRBD1 (5 bases). Per germline, CDR1 MNHEY and CDR2 SVGAGI. The CDR3 has 12 amino acids. V gave up 10 bases and J gave up 4 bases, with 14 bases separating them. Here the CDR3 DNA reads TGTGCCACTACAGGTATTAGGTACGAGCAGTACTTC. It codes for CATTGIRYEQYF.

At least ten counts were recorded for this clone. The J gene is TRBJ2-3, the V gene TRBV30; no definite D call. V was trimmed by 1 base and J by 2 bases, leaving 10 bases between them. Germline CDR1 reads GTSNPN; CDR2 reads SVGIG (reference sequence). The CDR3 length is 14 residues. The DNA of the CDR3 is TGTGCCTGGAGTGAAGCGATACTCACAGATACGCAGTATTTT. It yields the protein CAWSEAILTDTQYF.